The 17 T cell receptor beta chains below were found in one sample sequenced in a study of a mutant IDH1 vaccine in newly diagnosed glioma. Time point noted: baseline, week 1 (first vaccination visit). Specified treatment: pre-vaccination baseline after standard-of-care therapy. Repertoires were generated with immunoSEQ multiplex PCR, while TCRdb's copy carries only in-frame clones and drops some. The data contain around 60,000 clones, 91% of them singletons. The sequenced sample was PBMCs, obtained from a glioma patient treated with radiotherapy, temozolomide or both. The receptors come from a man over 45 with glioma.

The J gene is TRBJ1-4, the V gene TRBV7-9; D unresolved. The CDR3 loop spans 14 amino acids. Germline CDR1 SEHNR, CDR2 FQNEAQ (reference sequence). V lost 5 bases and J 4 bases, leaving 11 bases between the germline ends. The CDR3 protein is CASSVGELNEKLFF. CDR3 nucleotides: TGTGCCAGCAGCGTGGGAGAACTTAATGAAAAACTGTTTTTT.

The chain joins TRBV4-3 to TRBJ2-7; TRBD2 matches 12 bases. Trimming at V came to 5 bases and at J to 5 bases, leaving 7 bases not matched to a gene. The CDR3 runs 15 residues. The V gene's germline CDR1 is LGHNA and CDR2 YSLEER. In nucleotides, the CDR3 is TGCGCCAGCAGCACTCGGACTAGCGGGGACGACGAGCAGTACTTC. This translates into CASSTRTSGDDEQYF.

This rearrangement joins TRBV18 to TRBJ1-5; 12 nucleotides align to TRBD1. The CDR3 runs to 20 residues. Trimming at V came to 0 bases and at J to 2 bases, leaving 11 bases not matched to a gene. CDR1 is KGHSH and CDR2 is LQKENI in the germline V gene. The CDR3: CASSPPNLGTGGAGNQPQHF. The CDR3 bases are TGTGCCAGCTCACCACCGAACCTCGGGACAGGGGGCGCGGGCAATCAGCCCCAGCATTTT.

The CDR3 coding sequence is TGTGCCAGCAGCTTAAGCCCCCAAGAGACCCAGTACTTC. Amino acid sequence: CASSLSPQETQYF. This chain joins TRBV7-3 and TRBJ2-5; no definite D call. V was clipped by 1 base and J by 1 base, with 4 bases between them. CDR1 SGHTA and CDR2 FQGTGA come from the germline V gene. This CDR3 comprises 13 residues.

The CDR3 loop reads CASSSVQDSSYEQYF. CDR3 DNA sequence: TGTGCCAGCAGTTCTGTACAGGACTCCTCCTACGAGCAGTACTTC. The rearrangement links TRBV28 to TRBJ2-7; D possibly uses TRBD1 or TRBD2 (5 bases each). This CDR3 is 15 amino acids long. Germline values: CDR1 MDHEN, CDR2 SYDVKM. Trimming pared 4 bases from V and 0 bases from J, leaving 13 bases between.

The chain couples TRBV9 to TRBJ2-5; weak D call: TRBD2 (6 bases). The CDR3 is 14 residues long. Germline lookup yields CDR1 SGDLS and CDR2 YYNGEE. V lost 4 bases to trimming and J lost 5 bases, with 15 bases between them. CDR3 region: CASSLSGSWETQYF. The CDR3 DNA follows: TGTGCCAGCAGCCTTTCCGGGAGTTGGGAGACCCAGTACTTC.

This chain connects TRBV28 to TRBJ2-7, with 9 bases fitting TRBD2. There are 14 residues in the CDR3. Germline V gene lookup returns CDR1 MDHEN and CDR2 SYDVKM. J was trimmed by 7 bases and V by 5 bases; bases with no gene match: 9. The DNA of the CDR3 is TGTGCCAGCAGTATGCAAGCCGGACTAGCGGAGCAGTACTTC. Amino acids: CASSMQAGLAEQYF.

The chain links TRBV19 to TRBJ1-1; tentative D call: TRBD1 (5 bases). The CDR3 extends over 14 amino acids. Trimming stripped 7 bases from V and 1 base from J, with 13 bases between. The germline CDR1 and CDR2 sequences are LNHDA and SQIVND (reference sequence). DNA for the CDR3: TGTGCCAGTACCTATGGGGCCTCGAACACTGAAGCTTTCTTT. Protein: CASTYGASNTEAFF.

The J gene is TRBJ1-2, the V gene TRBV7-9; D possibly corresponds to TRBD1 (6 bases). The germline V and J ends were trimmed by 1 base and 8 bases, with 11 bases remaining between them. The CDR3 totals 13 residues. Germline V lookup: CDR1 SEHNR, CDR2 FQNEAQ (reference sequence). The CDR3 sequence is CASSLEGGKGYTF. The CDR3 region has the DNA TGTGCCAGCAGCTTAGAAGGGGGGAAAGGCTACACCTTC.

J is TRBJ2-1 and V is TRBV9; D is perhaps TRBD2 (5 bases). Germline CDR1 is SGDLS and CDR2 is YYNGEE. CDR3 length: 13 residues. The V end lost 3 bases, the J end lost 9 bases, and 13 bases lay between the germline ends. CDR3 in amino acids: CASSGSLEGEQFF. CDR3 in DNA: TGTGCCAGCAGCGGGAGTCTTGAGGGTGAGCAGTTCTTC.

The chain employs TRBV18 and TRBJ2-1, with D possibly being TRBD1 or TRBD2 (5 bases each). V dropped 0 bases and J dropped 5 bases, with 14 bases sitting between them. This CDR3 is built from 16 residues. Germline CDR1 KGHSH, CDR2 LQKENI. The CDR3 protein is CASSPPRGGRDNEQFF. The CDR3 nucleotides read TGTGCCAGCTCACCACCGAGGGGCGGGCGGGACAATGAGCAGTTCTTC.

The chain couples TRBV14 to TRBJ2-5; the D is unclear. The CDR3 length is 11 residues. V was clipped by 4 bases and J by 7 bases, with 7 bases between them. Germline CDR1 is SGHDN and CDR2 is FVKESK. CDR3 loop: CASSLDRTQYF. In DNA, the CDR3 is TGTGCCAGCAGCCTAGACCGGACCCAGTACTTC. Supplemented by reference TRBV14 and TRBJ2-5, the full variable domain reads EAGVTQFPSHSVIEKGQTVTLRCDPISGHDNLYWYRRVMGKEIKFLLHFVKESKQDESGMPNNRFLAERTGGTYSTLKVQPAELEDSGVYFCASSLDRTQYFGPGTRLLVL.

The V call is TRBV2, the J call TRBJ1-5, with 8 bases that match TRBD1. J lost 2 bases, V lost 2 bases, and 2 bases had no gene match. Germline loops: CDR1 SNHLY, CDR2 FYNNEI. There are 15 residues in the CDR3. CDR3 coding DNA: TGTGCCAGCAGTGAACAACAGGGGGGCAATCAGCCCCAGCATTTT. Translated: CASSEQQGGNQPQHF.

The chain employs TRBV14 and TRBJ2-7; D not resolved. Germline V lookup: CDR1 SGHDN, CDR2 FVKESK. The CDR3 runs 14 residues. V was cut by 5 bases and J by 0 bases, with 11 bases left in between. CDR3 loop: CASSSRVSSYEQYF. In DNA form, the CDR3 reads TGTGCCAGCAGCTCAAGAGTTAGCTCCTACGAGCAGTACTTC.

This clone was detected once. The chain carries TRBV19 and TRBJ2-2; a weak D match, TRBD1 (5 bases). V lost 8 bases and J 1 base, leaving 17 bases between the germline ends. Germline CDR1 LNHDA, CDR2 SQIVND (reference sequence). This CDR3 has 16 amino acids. The CDR3: CASSLGRFLNTGELFF. The DNA for the CDR3 is TGTGCCAGTTCCTTGGGGCGGTTCCTGAACACCGGGGAGCTGTTTTTT.

The chain joins TRBV19 to TRBJ2-1; D uncertain. Germline V lookup: CDR1 LNHDA, CDR2 SQIVND (reference sequence). The CDR3 is 12 amino acids. The V and J ends lost 2 bases and 6 bases respectively, with 5 bases between them. The CDR3 loop is CASSISPNEQFF. The CDR3 DNA reads TGTGCCAGTAGTATATCGCCCAATGAGCAGTTCTTC.

The count of this clone is one. This chain joins TRBV9 and TRBJ1-1; 7 bases align to TRBD1. Unmatched junction bases numbered 7, after V lost 0 bases and J lost 5 bases. Germline-derived CDR1 and CDR2 are SGDLS and YYNGEE. The CDR3 totals 15 residues. CDR3 nucleotides: TGTGCCAGCAGCGTAGGGCAGGGGGTACGGACTGAAGCTTTCTTT. This codes for CASSVGQGVRTEAFF.